This TCR beta chain was captured by sequencing in a study of cytomegalovirus exposure and HLA in healthy donors. Study conclusions and caveats: Immune exposure data for these donors was limited to CMV serostatus. Reports showed the classifier diagnosing cytomegalovirus status with high specificity and sensitivity.

PCR used 60 Vbeta primers and 13 Jbeta primers. The protocol was immunoSEQ multiplex PCR, while the TCRdb copy is restricted to in-frame clones and leaves out a portion. This sample has around 130,000 clones; 70% to 85% occur once, and the top ten carry 5.8%. Trimming removed 7 bases at V and 1 base at J, with 13 bases between. The CDR3 extends over 14 amino acids. Germline assignment: CDR1 MNHNY and CDR2 SVGAGI (reference sequence). Comment on this clone: Its cognate antigen is unknown.

The receptor's source is a man aged 18 to 30 in good health and CMV-seropositive. Sample: PBMCs. J is TRBJ1-1 and V is TRBV6-6; weak D call: TRBD1 (6 bases). The CDR3 is CASTPRGGNTEAFF. In DNA form, the CDR3 reads TGTGCCAGCACTCCGAGGGGGGGGAACACTGAAGCTTTCTTT.